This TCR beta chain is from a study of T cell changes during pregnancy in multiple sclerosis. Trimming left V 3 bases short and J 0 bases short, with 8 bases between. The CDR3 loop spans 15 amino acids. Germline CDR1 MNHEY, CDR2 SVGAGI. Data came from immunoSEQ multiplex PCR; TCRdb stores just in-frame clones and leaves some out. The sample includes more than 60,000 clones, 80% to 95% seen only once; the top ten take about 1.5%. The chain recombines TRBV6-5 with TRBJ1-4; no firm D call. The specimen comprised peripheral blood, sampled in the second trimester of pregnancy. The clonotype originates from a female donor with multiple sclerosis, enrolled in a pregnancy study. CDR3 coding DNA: TGTGCCAGCAGTTATTGGCCTGCAACTAATGAAAAACTGTTTTTT. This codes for CASSYWPATNEKLFF.